This is a list of T cell receptor beta chains from one sample in a study of blood T cell repertoires in COVID-19. Only in-frame clones appear in the TCRdb table, and some are missing; sequencing was by immunoSEQ multiplex PCR. This repertoire shows 250,000 to 300,000 clones, approximately 91% found once; its top ten account for under 3%. Material for sequencing was PBMCs or T cells enriched from blood (not recorded which). These receptors were collected from a woman aged 40-49 years with acute COVID-19. Each CDR3 is given with its conserved first and last residue. D genes are given only for firm matches. The size entry is marked missing in some rows and otherwise reads once, few, many or a size class.

J gene,D gene,V gene,clone size,CDR3 DNA,CDR3 protein
TRBJ2-1,TRBD2,TRBV4-1,.,TGCGCCAGCAGCCAAGATAAACTAGCGGGAGCTAAGGGTAAGCAGTTCTTC,CASSQDKLAGAKGKQFF
TRBJ2-7,.,TRBV28,.,TGTGCCAGCAGTTTATTCCCACTCGCGAGGGCCTACGAGCAGTACTTC,CASSLFPLARAYEQYF
TRBJ1-5,.,TRBV7-2,.,TGTGCCAGCAGCTGGAGGGGCCCTGGGCCCCAGCATTTT,CASSWRGPGPQHF
TRBJ1-1,.,TRBV11-3,few,TGTGCCAGCAGCACCACAGGGGAAGCTTTCTTT,CASSTTGEAFF
TRBJ2-2,TRBD1,TRBV11-3,.,TGTGCCAGCAGCTTCAAGGGGACAGGGGGATCCGGGGAGCTGTTTTTT,CASSFKGTGGSGELFF
TRBJ2-7,TRBD2,TRBV7-2,.,TGTGCCAGCAGCCCACGACTAGCGGGAGGGGACGAGCAGTACTTC,CASSPRLAGGDEQYF
TRBJ1-2,TRBD1,TRBV3-1/TRBV3-2,.,TGTGCCAGCAGCCTACTGACAGGGAACTATGGCTACACCTTC,CASSLLTGNYGYTF
TRBJ2-1,TRBD1,TRBV28,.,TGTGCCAGCAGTTCCCAAGACAGGGCGGATGAGCAGTTCTTC,CASSSQDRADEQFF
TRBJ2-1,.,TRBV27,.,TGTGCCAGCAGTTTAGCACTAGCCTCCTACAATGAGCAGTTCTTC,CASSLALASYNEQFF
TRBJ2-7,.,TRBV11-3,once,TGTGCCAGCAGCCTCCGCTCCTACGAGCAGTACTTC,CASSLRSYEQYF
TRBJ1-1,.,TRBV7-9,.,TGTGCCAGCAGCTTTGATCCTATCGGGAACACTGAAGCTTTCTTT,CASSFDPIGNTEAFF
TRBJ2-3,TRBD2,TRBV4-3,once,TGCGCCAGCAGCCAAGGACTAGCGGACACAGATACGCAGTATTTT,CASSQGLADTDTQYF
TRBJ1-2,TRBD1,TRBV7-2,once,TGTGCCAGCAGCTTAGGTGGGACAGGGGGCTATGGCTACACCTTC,CASSLGGTGGYGYTF
TRBJ1-1,.,TRBV30,once,TGTGCCTCCACTTCGTGGGGGGGGAACACTGAAGCTTTCTTT,CASTSWGGNTEAFF
TRBJ1-1,.,TRBV5-4,.,TGTGCCAGCAGCCCATGGGCACAAAACACTGAAGCTTTCTTT,CASSPWAQNTEAFF
TRBJ1-3,.,TRBV7-2,.,TGTGCCAGCAGCTTGGCAGGGGAAGGAAACACCATATATTTT,CASSLAGEGNTIYF
TRBJ1-3,.,TRBV2,.,TGTGCCAGCAGGCAGGAACAGGGAAGAAACACCATATATTTT,CASRQEQGRNTIYF
TRBJ2-5,.,TRBV2,.,TGTGCCAGCAGTCGTCAGGGGGGTCGAGAGACCCAGTACTTC,CASSRQGGRETQYF
TRBJ2-7,TRBD1,TRBV4-1,.,TGCGCCAGCAGCCAAGGAGCGGGACAGGGCTACGAGCAGTACTTC,CASSQGAGQGYEQYF
TRBJ2-5,TRBD1,TRBV27,.,TGTGCCAGCAGTTCTAGGGGACAGGGGTGGGAGACCCAGTACTTC,CASSSRGQGWETQYF
TRBJ1-6,.,TRBV25-1,.,TGTGCCAGCAGTGACACGGGGTTTTATAATTCACCCCTCCACTTT,CASSDTGFYNSPLHF
TRBJ1-5,TRBD1,TRBV2,.,TGTGCCAGCAGAATCGGACAGGGGGCGACAAATCAGCCCCAGCATTTT,CASRIGQGATNQPQHF
TRBJ2-1,.,TRBV25-1,.,TGTGCCAGCAGTGAAGGCCGGGGGACAGCAGCCTACAATGAGCAGTTCTTC,CASSEGRGTAAYNEQFF
TRBJ2-1,TRBD2,TRBV7-2,.,TGTGCCAGCAGCCCGGGACTAGCGGGGGGGCTGGGGTTCTTC,CASSPGLAGGLGFF
TRBJ1-6,.,TRBV6-5,.,TGTGCCAGCAGAAAGGGAGAGTATAATTCACCCCTCCACTTT,CASRKGEYNSPLHF
TRBJ1-6,.,TRBV7-9,.,TGTGCCAGCAGCTTAGAACAGTACGCACCCCTCCACTTT,CASSLEQYAPLHF
TRBJ2-7,.,TRBV19,.,TGTGCCAGTAGTCCGAAGGATCCAGGGGCGTACGAGCAGTACTTC,CASSPKDPGAYEQYF